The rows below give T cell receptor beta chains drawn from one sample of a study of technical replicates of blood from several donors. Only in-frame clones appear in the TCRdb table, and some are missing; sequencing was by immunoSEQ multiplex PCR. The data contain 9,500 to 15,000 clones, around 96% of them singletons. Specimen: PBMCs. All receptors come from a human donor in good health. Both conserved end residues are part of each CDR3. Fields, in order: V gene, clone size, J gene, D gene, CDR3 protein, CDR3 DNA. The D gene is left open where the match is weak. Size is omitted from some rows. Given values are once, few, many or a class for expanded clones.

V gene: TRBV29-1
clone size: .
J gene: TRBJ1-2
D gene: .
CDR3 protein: CSVVPSSYGYTF
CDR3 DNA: TGCAGCGTTGTTCCGAGCTCTTATGGCTACACCTTC

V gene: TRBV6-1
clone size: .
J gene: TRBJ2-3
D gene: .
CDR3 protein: CASRANTDTQYF
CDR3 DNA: TGTGCCAGCAGGGCCAACACAGATACGCAGTATTTT

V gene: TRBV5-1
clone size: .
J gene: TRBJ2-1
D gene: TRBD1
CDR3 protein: CASSLVRGGDEQFF
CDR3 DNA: TGCGCCAGCAGCTTGGTGCGAGGGGGCGATGAGCAGTTCTTC

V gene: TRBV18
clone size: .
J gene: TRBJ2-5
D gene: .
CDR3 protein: CASSPRLQETQYF
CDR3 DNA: TGTGCCAGCTCACCACGACTCCAAGAGACCCAGTACTTC

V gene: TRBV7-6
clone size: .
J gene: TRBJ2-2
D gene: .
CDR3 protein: CASSSTTSEVNTGELFF
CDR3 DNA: TGTGCCAGCAGCTCAACAACTAGTGAGGTGAACACCGGGGAGCTGTTTTTT

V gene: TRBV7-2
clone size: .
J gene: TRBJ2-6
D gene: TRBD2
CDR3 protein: CASRRPGLAGGAGANVLTF
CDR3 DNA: TGTGCCAGCAGACGGCCTGGACTAGCGGGAGGGGCTGGGGCCAACGTCCTGACTTTC

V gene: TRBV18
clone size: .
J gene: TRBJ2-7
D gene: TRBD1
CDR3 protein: CASSFGQGGIYEQYF
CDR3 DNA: TGTGCCAGCTCTTTTGGACAGGGAGGTATCTACGAGCAGTACTTC

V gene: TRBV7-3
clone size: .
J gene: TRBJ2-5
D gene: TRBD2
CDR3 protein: CASSFGLAGEETQYF
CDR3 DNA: TGTGCCAGCAGCTTCGGACTAGCGGGAGAAGAGACCCAGTACTTC

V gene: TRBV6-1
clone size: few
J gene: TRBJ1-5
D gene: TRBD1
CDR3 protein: CASVRDRDNQPQHF
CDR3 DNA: TGTGCCAGCGTGCGGGACAGGGACAATCAGCCCCAGCATTTT

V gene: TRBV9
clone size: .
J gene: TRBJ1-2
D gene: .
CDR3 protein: CASSPRQRSANYGYTF
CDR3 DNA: TGTGCCAGCAGCCCCCGACAGAGATCAGCTAACTATGGCTACACCTTC

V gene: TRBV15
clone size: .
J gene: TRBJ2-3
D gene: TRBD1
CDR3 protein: CATSRDGQGRSTDTQYF
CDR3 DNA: TGTGCCACCAGCAGAGATGGACAGGGTCGTAGCACAGATACGCAGTATTTT

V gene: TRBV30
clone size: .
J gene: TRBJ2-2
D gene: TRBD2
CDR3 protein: CAWSGLAPNTGELFF
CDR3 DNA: TGTGCCTGGAGCGGACTAGCGCCGAACACCGGGGAGCTGTTTTTT

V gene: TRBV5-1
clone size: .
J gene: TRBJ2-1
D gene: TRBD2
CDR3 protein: CASSSLAGAYNEQFF
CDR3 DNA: TGCGCCAGCAGCTCACTAGCGGGAGCCTACAATGAGCAGTTCTTC

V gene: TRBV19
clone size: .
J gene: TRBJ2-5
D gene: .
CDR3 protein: CASSIGQTPQETQYF
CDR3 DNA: TGTGCCAGTAGTATAGGCCAGACACCTCAAGAGACCCAGTACTTC

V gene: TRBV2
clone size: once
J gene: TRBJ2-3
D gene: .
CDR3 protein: CASSEASRRDTQYF
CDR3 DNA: TGTGCCAGCAGTGAAGCCTCCAGGCGAGATACGCAGTATTTT

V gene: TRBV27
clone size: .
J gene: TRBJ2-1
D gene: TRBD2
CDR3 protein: CASIPTSESSYNEQFF
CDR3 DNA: TGTGCCAGCATCCCGACTAGCGAGAGCTCCTACAATGAGCAGTTCTTC

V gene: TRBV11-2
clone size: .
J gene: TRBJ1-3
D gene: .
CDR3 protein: CASSLEAGPGNTIYF
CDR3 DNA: TGTGCCAGCAGCTTAGAGGCAGGGCCTGGAAACACCATATATTTT

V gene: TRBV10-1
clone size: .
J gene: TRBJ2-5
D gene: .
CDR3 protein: CASSEQVQETQYF
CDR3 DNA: TGCGCCAGCAGTGAGCAGGTACAAGAGACCCAGTACTTC

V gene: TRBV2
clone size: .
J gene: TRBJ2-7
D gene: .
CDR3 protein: CASSERDGAYEQYF
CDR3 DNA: TGTGCCAGCAGTGAGCGGGACGGTGCCTACGAGCAGTACTTC

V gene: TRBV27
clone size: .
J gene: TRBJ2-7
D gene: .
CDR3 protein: CASSLGLVGIYEQYF
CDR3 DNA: TGTGCCAGCAGTTTAGGACTGGTAGGGATCTACGAGCAGTACTTC

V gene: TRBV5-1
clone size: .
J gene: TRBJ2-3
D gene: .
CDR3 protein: CASRTWGESTDTQYF
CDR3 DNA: TGCGCCAGCCGTACCTGGGGAGAGAGCACAGATACGCAGTATTTT

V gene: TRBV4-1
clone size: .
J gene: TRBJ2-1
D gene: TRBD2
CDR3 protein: CASSQPVREPEQFF
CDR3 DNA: TGCGCCAGCAGCCAACCCGTGCGGGAGCCTGAGCAGTTCTTC

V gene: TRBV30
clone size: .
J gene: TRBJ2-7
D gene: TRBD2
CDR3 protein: CAWTSGRISYEQYF
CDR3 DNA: TGTGCCTGGACCAGCGGGAGAATCTCCTACGAGCAGTACTTC

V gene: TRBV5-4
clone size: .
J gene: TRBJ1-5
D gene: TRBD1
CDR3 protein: CASSLRTGQGEQPQHF
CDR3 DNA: TGTGCCAGCAGCTTGAGGACGGGACAGGGGGAACAGCCCCAGCATTTT

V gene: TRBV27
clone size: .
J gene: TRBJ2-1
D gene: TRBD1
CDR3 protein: CASSFPTGTGRSEQFF
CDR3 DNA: TGTGCCAGCAGTTTCCCGACCGGGACAGGGCGGAGTGAGCAGTTCTTC

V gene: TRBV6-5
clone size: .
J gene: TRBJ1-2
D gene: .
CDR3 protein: CASSYLQGRSDYGYTF
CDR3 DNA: TGTGCCAGCAGTTACCTGCAGGGAAGGTCTGACTATGGCTACACCTTC

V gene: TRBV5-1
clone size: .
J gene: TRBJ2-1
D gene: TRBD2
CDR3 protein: CASSLRLAGAINEQFF
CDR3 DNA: TGCGCCAGCAGCTTGAGGCTAGCGGGAGCCATCAATGAGCAGTTCTTC

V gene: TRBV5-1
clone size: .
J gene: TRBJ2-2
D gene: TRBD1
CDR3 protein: CASSWTGFGTGELFF
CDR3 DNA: TGCGCCAGCAGCTGGACAGGGTTCGGGACCGGGGAGCTGTTTTTT

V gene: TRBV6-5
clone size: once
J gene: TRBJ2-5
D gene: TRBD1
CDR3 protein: CASSYSGTGKETQYF
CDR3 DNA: TGTGCCAGCAGTTACTCCGGGACAGGGAAAGAGACCCAGTACTTC

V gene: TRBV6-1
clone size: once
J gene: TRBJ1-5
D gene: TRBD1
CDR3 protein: CASNRQGISNQPQHF
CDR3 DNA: TGTGCCAGCAACAGACAGGGGATAAGCAATCAGCCCCAGCATTTT

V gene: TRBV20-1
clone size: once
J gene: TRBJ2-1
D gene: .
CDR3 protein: CSAGTARGQFF
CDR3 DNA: TGCAGTGCTGGGACTGCCCGAGGGCAGTTCTTC

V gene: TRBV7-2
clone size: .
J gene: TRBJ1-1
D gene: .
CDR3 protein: CASSTWTATEAFF
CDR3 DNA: TGTGCCAGCAGCACCTGGACAGCCACTGAAGCTTTCTTT

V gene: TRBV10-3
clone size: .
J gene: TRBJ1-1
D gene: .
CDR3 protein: CAIRWGENTEAFF
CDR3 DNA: TGTGCCATCAGGTGGGGAGAAAACACTGAAGCTTTCTTT

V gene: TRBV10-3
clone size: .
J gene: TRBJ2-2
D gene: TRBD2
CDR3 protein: CAISPLAGHTGELFF
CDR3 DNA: TGTGCCATCAGTCCCCTAGCGGGCCACACCGGGGAGCTGTTTTTT

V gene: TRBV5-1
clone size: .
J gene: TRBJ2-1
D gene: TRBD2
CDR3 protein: CASSLGLAGLNEQFF
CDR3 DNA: TGCGCCAGCAGCTTGGGACTAGCGGGTCTCAATGAGCAGTTCTTC

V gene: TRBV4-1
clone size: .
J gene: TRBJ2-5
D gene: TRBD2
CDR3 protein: CASSPAGTSISETQYF
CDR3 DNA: TGCGCCAGCAGCCCTGCGGGGACTAGCATCTCAGAGACCCAGTACTTC

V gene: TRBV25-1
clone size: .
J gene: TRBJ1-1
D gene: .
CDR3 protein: CASSTAGRMNTEAFF
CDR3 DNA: TGTGCCAGCAGCACCGCGGGACGGATGAACACTGAAGCTTTCTTT